These T cell receptor beta chains were read from a single sample in a study of human T cells and chemical hapten exposure. TCRdb reanalysed the RACE reads using MiXCR and keeps one entry per CDR3 protein. Counted here are tens of thousands of distinct CDR3 sequences, about 10% occurring once; the ten biggest clones make up about 4.2%. This specimen was whole blood, taken in connection with sensitization to the hapten diphenylcyclopropenone (DPC). The receptors derive from a woman between 50 and 59 years old with alopecia areata. Some clones in this sample may be carry-over from other donors' samples. CDR3s include the opening cysteine and the closing phenylalanine or tryptophan. D genes are given only for firm matches. Where a row states a size, it is once, few, many or the class of an expanded clone; other rows omit it.

clone size: many; V gene: TRBV19; J gene: TRBJ2-5; D gene: TRBD1; CDR3 DNA: TGTGCCAGTAGCACGGACAGGGGGCCATCGGGGGAAGAGACCCAGTACTTC; CDR3 protein: CASSTDRGPSGEETQYF
clone size: few; V gene: TRBV7-2; J gene: TRBJ2-5; D gene: TRBD2; CDR3 DNA: TGTGCCAGCAACCCGGGGGGGGGCCGACAGACCCAGTACTTC; CDR3 protein: CASNPGGGRQTQYF
clone size: many; V gene: TRBV29-1; J gene: TRBJ2-7; D gene: TRBD2; CDR3 DNA: TGCAGCGCGGGACTAGCGGGAGCCCCCCACTACGAGCAGTACTTC; CDR3 protein: CSAGLAGAPHYEQYF
clone size: few; V gene: TRBV19; J gene: TRBJ1-5; D gene: -; CDR3 DNA: TGTGCCAGTAGTTCAGGACAGAGATCTTCCCCGCCCCAGCATTTT; CDR3 protein: CASSSGQRSSPPQHF
clone size: -; V gene: TRBV6-6; J gene: TRBJ1-1; D gene: TRBD1; CDR3 DNA: TGTGCCAGCAGTTACCCAAAGACAGGGTCGAACACTGAAGCTTTCTTT; CDR3 protein: CASSYPKTGSNTEAFF
clone size: -; V gene: TRBV12-3/TRBV12-4; J gene: TRBJ1-2; D gene: TRBD1; CDR3 DNA: TGTGCCAGCAGTCCTTCGGGGACAGGGGCCTATGGCTACACCTTC; CDR3 protein: CASSPSGTGAYGYTF
clone size: -; V gene: TRBV7-8; J gene: TRBJ2-3; D gene: -; CDR3 DNA: TGTGCCAGCAGCTTAGCCGGCTTTTTGGGAGATACGCAGTATTTT; CDR3 protein: CASSLAGFLGDTQYF
clone size: -; V gene: TRBV19; J gene: TRBJ2-7; D gene: TRBD1; CDR3 DNA: TGTGCCAGTAGTATGCAGGGGGCTTACTACGAGCAGTACTTC; CDR3 protein: CASSMQGAYYEQYF
clone size: many; V gene: TRBV6-1; J gene: TRBJ1-5; D gene: TRBD1; CDR3 DNA: TGTGCCAGCACCTGGGACAGCACGAATCAGCCCCAGCATTTT; CDR3 protein: CASTWDSTNQPQHF
clone size: -; V gene: TRBV29-1; J gene: TRBJ2-5; D gene: TRBD2; CDR3 DNA: TGCAGCGTTGAAGGGGCTAGCGGAAGACAAGAGACCCAGTACTTC; CDR3 protein: CSVEGASGRQETQYF
clone size: -; V gene: TRBV20-1; J gene: TRBJ1-1; D gene: TRBD1; CDR3 DNA: TGCAGTGCCTATTATTCGGGACAGGGAAAAGAAGCTTTCTTT; CDR3 protein: CSAYYSGQGKEAFF
clone size: -; V gene: TRBV2; J gene: TRBJ2-7; D gene: -; CDR3 DNA: TGTGCCACCTCGGACGCCAGCTCCTACGAGCAGTACTTC; CDR3 protein: CATSDASSYEQYF
clone size: -; V gene: TRBV20-1; J gene: TRBJ1-1; D gene: -; CDR3 DNA: TGCAGTGCTAGAGATAGGACGGGGACGGGTAACACTGAAGCTTTCTTT; CDR3 protein: CSARDRTGTGNTEAFF
clone size: -; V gene: TRBV7-2; J gene: TRBJ2-3; D gene: -; CDR3 DNA: TGTGCCAGCACCCTGGACTCAGATACGCAGTATTTT; CDR3 protein: CASTLDSDTQYF
clone size: -; V gene: TRBV19; J gene: TRBJ2-1; D gene: TRBD2; CDR3 DNA: TGTGCCAGTAGACCGGGGACTAGCGGTGGGGATGAGCAGTTCTTC; CDR3 protein: CASRPGTSGGDEQFF
clone size: -; V gene: TRBV5-1; J gene: TRBJ2-6; D gene: -; CDR3 DNA: TGCGCCAGCAGCCGGCAGGGTCACTCTGGGGCCAACGTCCTGACTTTC; CDR3 protein: CASSRQGHSGANVLTF
clone size: many; V gene: TRBV6-2/TRBV6-3; J gene: TRBJ2-7; D gene: -; CDR3 DNA: TGTGCCAGCAGTTACTCAACCATCTACGAGCAGTACTTC; CDR3 protein: CASSYSTIYEQYF
clone size: few; V gene: TRBV6-4; J gene: TRBJ1-1; D gene: -; CDR3 DNA: TGTGCCAGCAGTGACCCTAATACCCGGGGGCAAGCTTTCTTT; CDR3 protein: CASSDPNTRGQAFF
clone size: -; V gene: TRBV28; J gene: TRBJ2-2; D gene: TRBD1; CDR3 DNA: TGTGCCAGCAGTTTGAGACAGGGCGAGGTTTTGACCGGGGAGCTGTTTTTT; CDR3 protein: CASSLRQGEVLTGELFF
clone size: many; V gene: TRBV18; J gene: TRBJ1-2; D gene: TRBD1; CDR3 DNA: TGTGCCAGCTCGGGGACAGGGGATGGCTACACCTTC; CDR3 protein: CASSGTGDGYTF
clone size: few; V gene: TRBV20-1; J gene: TRBJ1-1; D gene: -; CDR3 DNA: TGCAGTGCCATAACAGGCACTGAAGCTTTCTTT; CDR3 protein: CSAITGTEAFF
clone size: many; V gene: TRBV29-1; J gene: TRBJ2-7; D gene: -; CDR3 DNA: TGCAGCGTTGGGAAGGGTGACTCCGAGCAGTACTTC; CDR3 protein: CSVGKGDSEQYF
clone size: -; V gene: TRBV5-1; J gene: TRBJ2-7; D gene: TRBD2; CDR3 DNA: TGCGCCAGCAGCCCCGGGGGGACTAGCGGGCCCGGTGGGGAGCAGTACTTC; CDR3 protein: CASSPGGTSGPGGEQYF
clone size: -; V gene: TRBV11-2; J gene: TRBJ2-4; D gene: TRBD1; CDR3 DNA: TGTGCCAGCAGCACCGCACAGGGGATCATAGCCAAAAACATTCAGTACTTC; CDR3 protein: CASSTAQGIIAKNIQYF
clone size: many; V gene: TRBV12-3/TRBV12-4; J gene: TRBJ1-4; D gene: -; CDR3 DNA: TGTGCCAGCAGTTTACGGGCTCTGAATGAAAAACTGTTTTTT; CDR3 protein: CASSLRALNEKLFF
clone size: -; V gene: TRBV7-6; J gene: TRBJ2-2; D gene: -; CDR3 DNA: TGTGCCAGCAGCTTAGCTGGCGTAAGCACCGGGGAGCTGTTTTTT; CDR3 protein: CASSLAGVSTGELFF
clone size: -; V gene: TRBV30; J gene: TRBJ2-4; D gene: -; CDR3 DNA: TGTGCCTGGAGTGGCCAGGGAGCCCGTGGGCTAGCCAAAAACATTCAGTACTTC; CDR3 protein: CAWSGQGARGLAKNIQYF
clone size: many; V gene: TRBV9; J gene: TRBJ2-7; D gene: TRBD2; CDR3 DNA: TGTGCCAGCAGCGTAGAGGGACTAGCGGGAGCAAGGGAGCAGTACTTC; CDR3 protein: CASSVEGLAGAREQYF
clone size: -; V gene: TRBV11-3; J gene: TRBJ1-3; D gene: TRBD1; CDR3 DNA: TGTGCCAGCAGCCCCGGGACAGGGGGCACGAACACCATATATTTT; CDR3 protein: CASSPGTGGTNTIYF
clone size: few; V gene: TRBV4-2; J gene: TRBJ1-1; D gene: TRBD1; CDR3 DNA: TGTGCCAGCAGCCCCGCAGGGGGCACCACGATAACTGAAGCTTTCTTT; CDR3 protein: CASSPAGGTTITEAFF
clone size: many; V gene: TRBV9; J gene: TRBJ2-1; D gene: TRBD2; CDR3 DNA: TGTGCCAGCAGCGTAGAATCTAGCGGTTACAATGAGCAGTTCTTC; CDR3 protein: CASSVESSGYNEQFF
clone size: many; V gene: TRBV6-1; J gene: TRBJ2-7; D gene: TRBD2; CDR3 DNA: TGTGCCAGCACCCTCGGGACTACCCTCTCCTACGAGCAGTACTTC; CDR3 protein: CASTLGTTLSYEQYF